Listed here are 28 T cell receptor beta chains from one sample, sequenced in a study of blood T cell repertoires in COVID-19. This table comes from immunoSEQ multiplex PCR, and its TCRdb copy is limited to in-frame clones, with some not included. Counted here are 130,000 to 150,000 clones, around 81% occurring once; the ten biggest clones make up around 6.2%. The sequenced sample was PBMCs or T cells enriched from blood (not recorded which). Receptors were obtained from a woman between 40 and 50 years old who had recovered from COVID-19.

The V call is TRBV27, the J call TRBJ1-2; perhaps TRBD1 as D (5 bases). The V gene's germline CDR1 is MNHEY and CDR2 SMNVEV (reference sequence). The CDR3 covers 16 residues. Trimming left V 1 base short and J 0 bases short, with 12 bases between. CDR3 sequence: CASSLFFQGTNYGYTF. For the CDR3, the DNA is TGTGCCAGCAGTTTATTTTTTCAGGGTACTAACTATGGCTACACCTTC.

V gene TRBV19 combines with J gene TRBJ2-1; 8 positions agree with TRBD2. The V and J ends lost 5 bases and 9 bases, in that order; junction bases with no gene match: 18. Looked up from germline, CDR1 is LNHDA and CDR2 is SQIVND (reference sequence). The CDR3 contains 17 residues. The CDR3 here is CASSAVHGGASVPEQFF. The CDR3 DNA follows: TGTGCCAGTAGTGCCGTGCACGGGGGGGCCTCGGTTCCTGAGCAGTTCTTC. Combining the CDR3 with reference TRBV19 and TRBJ2-1 gives the whole variable domain DGGITQSPKYLFRKEGQNVTLSCEQNLNHDAMYWYRQDPGQGLRLIYYSQIVNDFQKGDIAEGYSVSREKKESFPLTVTSAQKNPTAFYLCASSAVHGGASVPEQFFGPGTRLTVL.

This clone has more than one count but fewer than ten. V is TRBV5-4 and J is TRBJ2-1; 9 bases line up with TRBD2. The V gene end was trimmed by 4 bases and the J gene end by 9 bases; junction bases not matched to a gene: 11. Germline V gene data show CDR1 as SGHNT and CDR2 as YYREEE (reference sequence). This CDR3 region has 15 residues. Written as DNA, the CDR3 is TGTGCCAGCAGCACCGGGACTAGCAATTTTGGTGAGCAGTTCTTC. As protein: CASSTGTSNFGEQFF.

This chain connects TRBV29-1 to TRBJ2-6; TRBD1 aligns across 8 bases. CDR3 length equals 15 residues. After removal of 7 bases from V and 0 bases from J, the junction contained 5 bases not matched to a gene. The V gene's germline CDR1 is SQVTM and CDR2 ANQGSEA. The CDR3 here is CSAGTGRSGANVLTF. The CDR3, as DNA: TGCAGCGCCGGGACAGGACGCTCTGGGGCCAACGTCCTGACTTTC.

This rearrangement joins TRBV5-4 to TRBJ2-5; the D is unclear. Germline V gene sequence: CDR1 SGHNT, CDR2 YYREEE (reference sequence). Trimming removed 7 bases at V and 5 bases at J, with 18 bases between. The CDR3 loop spans 14 amino acids. The CDR3 reads CASSSLPRGETQYF. For the CDR3, the DNA is TGTGCCAGCTCCTCTCTCCCCCGAGGTGAGACCCAGTACTTC. Combining the CDR3 with reference TRBV5-4 and TRBJ2-5 gives the whole variable domain ETGVTQSPTHLIKTRGQQVTLRCSSQSGHNTVSWYQQALGQGPQFIFQYYREEENGRGNFPPRFSGLQFPNYSSELNVNALELDDSALYLCASSSLPRGETQYFGPGTRLLVL.

The chain uses TRBV20-1 and TRBJ2-1; TRBD2 aligns across 11 bases. V gave up 3 bases and J gave up 6 bases; unmatched junction bases: 1. CDR1 is DFQATT and CDR2 is SNEGSKA in the germline V gene (reference sequence). This CDR3 is 13 amino acids long. The CDR3 coding sequence is TGCAGTGCTAGTAGCGGGAGGGCCAATGAGCAGTTCTTC. This sequence encodes CSASSGRANEQFF.

V is TRBV18 and J is TRBJ1-3, with D hard to call. V was shortened by 5 bases and J by 4 bases, with 12 bases between the two germline ends. CDR1 and CDR2 from the germline V gene are KGHSH and LQKENI. This CDR3 region has 14 residues. The CDR3 region has the DNA TGTGCCAGCTCAGGTTCGGTTCTCGGAAACACCATATATTTT. This encodes CASSGSVLGNTIYF.

The chain uses TRBV19 and TRBJ1-5; D uncertain. Trimming pared 5 bases from V and 0 bases from J, leaving 11 bases between. The germline CDR1 and CDR2 sequences are LNHDA and SQIVND (reference sequence). The CDR3 sequence is 15 residues long. The CDR3 here is CASSVLTYSNQPQHF. The CDR3 DNA reads as TGTGCCAGTAGTGTATTGACTTATAGCAATCAGCCCCAGCATTTT.

The rearrangement joins TRBV30 to TRBJ2-4, with D possibly matching TRBD2 (5 bases). CDR1 and CDR2 from the germline V gene are GTSNPN and SVGIG (reference sequence). The ends were cut back, 1 base at V and 6 bases at J, with 13 bases in the middle. This CDR3 contains 14 residues. The CDR3 sequence: CAWSGTSRRNIQYF. The CDR3 coding sequence is TGTGCCTGGAGTGGTACTAGTCGTCGAAACATTCAGTACTTC.

V and J are TRBV6-5 and TRBJ1-6; possible D gene TRBD1, 6 bases. Germline-derived CDR1 and CDR2 are MNHEY and SVGAGI. This CDR3 comprises 15 residues. V was cut by 8 bases and J by 10 bases, with 21 bases left in between. CDR3 loop: CASGLQGPDRSPLHF. In nucleotides, the CDR3 is TGTGCCAGCGGACTCCAGGGGCCAGATAGGTCACCCCTCCACTTT.

The chain links TRBV7-9 to TRBJ1-6, with TRBD1 as a possible D gene (6 bases). The length of the CDR3 is 14 residues. Trimming removed 5 bases from V and 9 bases from J, with 14 bases in between. CDR1 and CDR2 from the germline V gene are SEHNR and FQNEAQ (reference sequence). The CDR3 region has the DNA TGTGCCAGCAGCCAGGACAGCCCTCCTTCACCCCTCCACTTT. Amino acids: CASSQDSPPSPLHF. Complete variable domain (other parts from reference TRBV7-9 and TRBJ1-6): DTGVSQNPRHKITKRGQNVTFRCDPISEHNRLYWYRQTLGQGPEFLTYFQNEAQLEKSRLLSDRFSAERPKGSFSTLEIQRTEQGDSAMYLCASSQDSPPSPLHFGNGTRLTVT.

This clone appeared a few times. This chain uses TRBV9 with TRBJ2-1, with 7 bases matching TRBD2. The ends lost 3 bases at V and 9 bases at J; junction bases unmatched: 12. This CDR3 region has 15 residues. Germline lookup yields CDR1 SGDLS and CDR2 YYNGEE. The CDR3 spells CASSALAAVATEQFF. The CDR3 region has the DNA TGTGCCAGCAGCGCTCTAGCGGCAGTCGCTACTGAGCAGTTCTTC.

This chain connects TRBV5-1 to TRBJ2-7; D might be TRBD2 (5 bases). CDR3 length: 14 amino acids. The V gene's germline CDR1 is SGHRS and CDR2 YFSETQ. With 4 bases removed from V and 3 bases from J, the gap between germline ends came to 14 bases. The CDR3 sequence: CASSGRGPIYEQYF. The CDR3 region has the DNA TGCGCCAGCAGCGGCCGGGGTCCAATCTACGAGCAGTACTTC.

The genes are TRBV21-1 and TRBJ1-6. TRBV21-1 is listed as a pseudogene. The CDR3 covers 14 residues. CDR3 nucleotide sequence: TGTGCCACCCCCCCCGGGTGCAGTAGTTCACCCCTCCACTTT. It specifies CATPPGCSSSPLHF.

The chain couples TRBV6-5 to TRBJ2-3, with a possible D match to TRBD1 (5 bases). The ends were cut back, 2 bases at V and 4 bases at J, with 10 bases in the middle. The CDR3 has 14 amino acids. From germline, CDR1 is MNHEY and CDR2 SVGAGI. The CDR3 protein is CASSYQGFPDTQYF. The CDR3 DNA sequence: TGTGCCAGCAGTTACCAGGGTTTCCCAGATACGCAGTATTTT.

The chain joins TRBV29-1 to TRBJ1-3; 7 bases fit TRBD1. This CDR3 has 11 residues. Germline V gene sequence: CDR1 SQVTM, CDR2 ANQGSEA. J lost 7 bases, V lost 4 bases, and 1 base had no gene match. DNA for the CDR3: TGCAGCGTTGCCAGGGGGAACACCATATATTTT. This sequence encodes CSVARGNTIYF.

The V and J genes are TRBV2 and TRBJ1-1, with a possible D match to TRBD1 (6 bases). Trimming pared 6 bases from V and 7 bases from J, leaving 18 bases between. From germline, CDR1 is SNHLY and CDR2 FYNNEI. The CDR3 totals 14 residues. The DNA of the CDR3 is TGTGCCAGCAGGCTCAGGGGTATTAATCTTGAAGCTTTCTTT. Its protein product is CASRLRGINLEAFF.

This chain connects TRBV5-4 to TRBJ1-4; 9 positions agree with TRBD1. Germline V gives CDR1 SGHNT, CDR2 YYREEE (reference sequence). V shed 3 bases, J shed 5 bases, and the junction held 5 bases outside the gene matches. This CDR3 has 15 amino acids. CDR3 DNA sequence: TGTGCCAGCAGCTCATACAGGGGGCCAAATGAAAAACTGTTTTTT. Its protein product is CASSSYRGPNEKLFF.

CDR3 in DNA: TGTGCCAGCAGCCAAGCCATGACTAGCGGGGGAAAGTACCAAGAGACCCAGTACTTC. Protein sequence: CASSQAMTSGGKYQETQYF. The chain joins TRBV3-1 (or the pseudogene TRBV3-2) to TRBJ2-5; the match to TRBD2 covers 12 bases. CDR1 and CDR2 (germline): LGHDT, YNNKEL (reference sequence). The CDR3 length is 19 residues. V lost 1 base to trimming and J lost 0 bases; unmatched junction nucleotides: 9.

This chain uses TRBV27 with TRBJ1-2; TRBD1 agrees at 8 bases. The CDR3 extends over 16 amino acids. The germline gives CDR1 MNHEY, CDR2 SMNVEV (reference sequence). The junction had 11 bases not matched to a gene; V was cut back by 5 bases and J by 3 bases. CDR3: CASSTLGRGLYYGYTF. The CDR3 bases are TGTGCCAGCAGTACCCTGGGCAGGGGGCTTTACTATGGCTACACCTTC.

This clone was picked up one time. The rearrangement joins TRBV2 to TRBJ1-5; D unresolved. The CDR3 length is 15 residues. CDR1 SNHLY and CDR2 FYNNEI come from the germline V gene. V lost 6 bases and J 0 bases, leaving 12 bases between the germline ends. The CDR3 here is CASRSELYSNQPQHF. Written as DNA, the CDR3 is TGTGCCAGCAGATCGGAGTTATATAGCAATCAGCCCCAGCATTTT.

This chain uses TRBV19 with TRBJ1-2; D gene ambiguous. This CDR3 region has 14 residues. V was shortened by 3 bases and J by 1 base, with 9 bases between the two germline ends. Germline CDR1 and CDR2: LNHDA and SQIVND (reference sequence). The chain's CDR3 is CASSMAGFNYGYTF. In nucleotides, the CDR3 is TGTGCCAGTAGTATGGCAGGCTTTAACTATGGCTACACCTTC.

The chain carries TRBV5-6 and TRBJ2-7, with D uncertain. The CDR3 is made up of 12 amino acids. The V gene's germline CDR1 is SGHDT and CDR2 YYEEEE. V lost 1 base to trimming and J lost 5 bases, with 7 bases between them. CDR3 residues: CASSLTQNEQYF. Here the CDR3 DNA reads TGTGCCAGCAGCTTGACGCAGAACGAGCAGTACTTC.

This sequence joins TRBV5-4 and TRBJ1-3; 9 bases are shared with TRBD1. CDR3 length: 15 residues. Germline V gene data show CDR1 as SGHNT and CDR2 as YYREEE (reference sequence). V was clipped by 0 bases and J by 8 bases; unmatched bases: 6. CDR3 bases: TGTGCCAGCAGCTTGGGGGGACAGGGCTCGGACACCATATATTTT. This translates into CASSLGGQGSDTIYF.

This clone was seen only a few times. This chain connects TRBV3-1 (or the pseudogene TRBV3-2) to TRBJ1-1; the D gene is possibly TRBD1 (5 bases). The CDR3 covers 15 residues. The V gene lost 3 bases and the J gene lost 5 bases, with 16 bases spanning the gap. Per the germline V gene, CDR1 is LGHDT and CDR2 is YNNKEL (reference sequence). CDR3 protein: CASSHSPGSRTEAFF. The CDR3 nucleotides are TGTGCCAGCAGCCACTCTCCAGGGTCAAGGACTGAAGCTTTCTTT.

The chain links TRBV4-1 to TRBJ2-7; 12 bases fit TRBD2. The CDR3 has 17 residues. Germline CDR1 reads MGHRA; CDR2 reads YSYEKL. The ends lost 0 bases at V and 2 bases at J; junction bases unmatched: 5. CDR3 DNA: TGCGCCAGCAGCCAAGATCAGGGACTAGCGGGTCCCTACGAGCAGTACTTC. This gives the protein CASSQDQGLAGPYEQYF.

The rearrangement links TRBV12-5 to TRBJ1-6; TRBD1 might be the D (5 bases). The CDR3 sequence is 12 residues long. Trimming pared 4 bases from V and 8 bases from J, leaving 6 bases between. Germline V gene sequence: CDR1 LGHNT, CDR2 FRNRAP. The chain's CDR3 is CASGSGDSPLHF. CDR3 nucleotides: TGTGCTAGTGGTTCGGGGGATTCACCCCTCCACTTT.

V and J are TRBV27 and TRBJ1-5, with D perhaps matching TRBD1 (5 bases). The ends were cut back, 3 bases at V and 6 bases at J, with 9 bases in the middle. From germline, CDR1 is MNHEY and CDR2 SMNVEV (reference sequence). CDR3 size: 13 residues. CDR3 loop: CASSFGGVQPQHF. The CDR3, as DNA: TGTGCCAGCAGTTTCGGGGGGGTTCAGCCCCAGCATTTT.